The 27 T cell receptor beta chains listed next were all sequenced from one sample in a study of graft-versus-host responses after intestinal transplantation. Intraepithelial plus lamina propria lymphocytes were released by processing graft tissue. The protocol was immunoSEQ multiplex PCR, while the TCRdb copy is restricted to in-frame clones and leaves out a portion. The sample holds around 16,000 clones, approximately 80% seen once. The sequences come from ileum tissue, collected around 580 days after intestinal transplantation. These receptors were taken from a human patient who received an intestinal transplant, so some T cells may come from the graft donor.

This chain uses TRBV5-1 with TRBJ1-2; perhaps TRBD1 as D (6 bases). There are 16 residues in the CDR3. Trimming pared 4 bases from V and 3 bases from J, leaving 19 bases between. Germline V gene data show CDR1 as SGHRS and CDR2 as YFSETQ. The CDR3 here is CASSPLGYRDDYGYTF. The DNA of the CDR3 is TGCGCCAGCAGCCCCCTGGGGTACAGGGATGACTATGGCTACACCTTC.

V is TRBV21-1 and J is TRBJ1-2. TRBV21-1 is a known pseudogene. The CDR3 loop spans 18 amino acids. DNA for the CDR3: TGTGCCAGCAGCTCGAAAGCTCAGAACACGGACGAATTCTATGGCTACACCTTC. It codes for CASSSKAQNTDEFYGYTF.

The V and J genes are TRBV2 and TRBJ1-6; D uncertain. The CDR3 extends over 13 amino acids. Germline V lookup: CDR1 SNHLY, CDR2 FYNNEI. The V and J ends lost 7 bases and 11 bases respectively, with 15 bases between them. Written as DNA, the CDR3 is TGTGCCAGCAAGCCCACCATAGGGACACCCCTCCACTTT. It encodes CASKPTIGTPLHF. The full variable domain, in which reference TRBV2 and TRBJ1-6 provide the parts outside the CDR3, is EPEVTQTPSHQVTQMGQEVILRCVPISNHLYFYWYRQILGQKVEFLVSFYNNEISEKSEIFDDQFSVERPDGSNFTLKIRSTKLEDSAMYFCASKPTIGTPLHFGNGTRLTVT.

The genes are TRBV18 and TRBJ2-7, with 13 bases matching TRBD2. V shed 5 bases and J 6 bases; nucleotides not matched to a gene: 4. CDR3 length: 14 amino acids. Per germline, CDR1 KGHSH and CDR2 LQKENI. The CDR3 nucleotides are TGTGCCAGCTCATTTCGGACTAGCGGGGGCGAGCAGTACTTC. It codes for CASSFRTSGGEQYF.

The genes are TRBV6-5 and TRBJ2-1; D perhaps matches TRBD2 (7 bases). Germline lookup yields CDR1 MNHEY and CDR2 SVGAGI. Trimming removed 0 bases at V and 5 bases at J, with 11 bases between. This CDR3 is built from 15 residues. The CDR3 protein is CASSYSGGPNNEQFF. The CDR3 nucleotides are TGTGCCAGCAGTTACTCGGGGGGGCCGAACAATGAGCAGTTCTTC.

The chain combines TRBV5-4 with TRBJ2-1, with TRBD1 as a possible D gene (5 bases). The length of the CDR3 is 15 residues. V was trimmed by 0 bases and J by 5 bases, leaving 12 bases between them. The germline gives CDR1 SGHNT, CDR2 YYREEE (reference sequence). The CDR3 protein is CASSLAGQDDNEQFF. As DNA, the CDR3 is TGTGCCAGCAGCTTGGCAGGACAAGATGACAATGAGCAGTTCTTC.

The chain carries TRBV28 and TRBJ2-7; D unclear. Germline V gene data show CDR1 as MDHEN and CDR2 as SYDVKM. This CDR3 is built from 11 residues. Trimming stripped 4 bases from V and 3 bases from J, with 4 bases between. The CDR3 DNA reads as TGTGCCAGCAGTTCCATCTACGAGCAGTACTTC. Protein product: CASSSIYEQYF.

The rearrangement links TRBV20-1 to TRBJ2-7, with D possibly TRBD2 on 6 matching bases. Germline V gene sequence: CDR1 DFQATT, CDR2 SNEGSKA (reference sequence). The CDR3 has 11 residues. The V and J ends lost 7 bases and 7 bases respectively, with 14 bases between them. CDR3 coding DNA: TGCAGTGGGGCGGACGGAGGGGAGCAGTACTTC. Amino acids: CSGADGGEQYF.

As regards this clone: At the DNA level, this CDR3 is encoded by other sequences in the same sample as well. The gene calls are TRBV6-5 and TRBJ1-1; D unclear. This CDR3 is 13 amino acids long. CDR1 and CDR2 (germline): MNHEY, SVGAGI. The V end was cut by 0 bases, the J end by 1 base, with 3 bases between. In DNA form, the CDR3 reads TGTGCCAGCAGTTACTCTAGGAACACTGAAGCTTTCTTT. As protein: CASSYSRNTEAFF.

The sample holds a few counts of this clone. The chain recombines TRBV5-1 with TRBJ2-5; maybe TRBD2 (6 bases). With 0 bases removed from V and 3 bases from J, the gap between germline ends came to 9 bases. The CDR3 runs to 14 residues. Germline V CDR1 and CDR2: SGHRS, YFSETQ. Here the CDR3 DNA reads TGCGCCAGCAGCTTGGGCGGGGCTGAAGAGACCCAGTACTTC. It is translated as CASSLGGAEETQYF.

The chain links TRBV11-2 to TRBJ1-2, with 7 bases matching TRBD1. The CDR3 loop spans 13 amino acids. J gave up 4 bases and V 4 bases, and 3 bases lay outside the gene matches. The germline gives CDR1 SGHAT, CDR2 FQNNGV. The CDR3 sequence: CASSSQGGYGYTF. The CDR3 nucleotides read TGTGCCAGCAGCTCGCAGGGGGGCTATGGCTACACCTTC.

This clone turned up a few times. The sample has other DNA sequences that encode this CDR3 too. The chain recombines TRBV30 with TRBJ2-1; TRBD2 agrees at 8 bases. Germline CDR1 is GTSNPN and CDR2 is SVGIG (reference sequence). With V trimmed by 0 bases and J by 3 bases, 1 base remained unmatched. CDR3 size: 14 residues. The CDR3 spells CAWSVLAGYNEQFF. CDR3 DNA: TGTGCCTGGAGTGTGCTAGCGGGCTACAATGAGCAGTTCTTC.

In DNA, the CDR3 is TGCAGCGTTGGGCTAGCGGGGAGCACAGATACGCAGTATTTT. Its protein product is CSVGLAGSTDTQYF. The chain combines TRBV29-1 with TRBJ2-3; 9 positions agree with TRBD2. Germline trimming cut 4 bases from V and 0 bases from J; bases unmatched to any gene: 2. The CDR3 has 14 amino acids. Germline CDR1 SQVTM, CDR2 ANQGSEA.

As DNA, the CDR3 is TGTGCCAGCTCACCAGGGGACTACGAGCAGTACTTC. This encodes CASSPGDYEQYF. The chain uses TRBV18 and TRBJ2-7; the D is unclear. The germline V and J ends were trimmed by 2 bases and 3 bases, with 5 bases remaining between them. This CDR3 comprises 12 residues. The V gene's germline CDR1 is KGHSH and CDR2 LQKENI.

This clone has more than one count but fewer than ten. For the CDR3, the DNA is TGTGCCAGCAGCTTAGCGGAAGGAACGCAGTATTTT. This translates into CASSLAEGTQYF. The chain combines TRBV7-9 with TRBJ2-3; D unclear. This CDR3 region has 12 residues. The V gene lost 0 bases and the J gene lost 9 bases, with 7 bases spanning the gap. In germline, CDR1 is SEHNR, CDR2 FQNEAQ (reference sequence).

The chain has TRBV18 and TRBJ2-5, with a possible D match to TRBD1 (5 bases). Gene TRBJ2-7 matches the end of the DNA better, so the J call may be wrong. The CDR3 has 12 residues. Germline assignment: CDR1 KGHSH and CDR2 LQKENI. This CDR3 reads CASSPTAYEQYF. In nucleotides, the CDR3 is TGTGCCAGCTCACCGACAGCCTACGAGCAGTACTTC.

Regarding this clone: Other DNA sequences of this sample code for an identical CDR3. This chain joins TRBV7-8 and TRBJ1-5; 8 nucleotides match TRBD1. The ends lost 3 bases at V and 0 bases at J; junction bases unmatched: 1. Per the germline V gene, CDR1 is SGHVS and CDR2 is FQNEAQ. The CDR3 sequence is 15 residues long. The chain's CDR3 is CASSLDRVSNQPQHF. The CDR3 region has the DNA TGTGCCAGCAGCTTGGACAGGGTTAGCAATCAGCCCCAGCATTTT.

The chain couples TRBV21-1 to TRBJ2-7; the DNA was not used to check the table's D call, TRBD1. TRBV21-1 is tagged as a pseudogene. There are 16 residues in the CDR3. Written as DNA, the CDR3 is TGTGCCAGCAAAGGGGGAGCCGGTCCCTACTCCTACGAGCAGTACTTC. Translated, it gives CASKGGAGPYSYEQYF.

The gene calls are TRBV7-9 and TRBJ1-5; D gene uncertain. Germline-derived CDR1 and CDR2 are SEHNR and FQNEAQ (reference sequence). The CDR3 sequence is 15 residues long. V was cut by 1 base and J by 0 bases, with 7 bases left in between. CDR3 coding DNA: TGTGCCAGCAGCTTAGACTGGGATAGCAATCAGCCCCAGCATTTT. It specifies CASSLDWDSNQPQHF.

The chain is built from TRBV29-1 and TRBJ1-4; tentative D call: TRBD1 (6 bases). This CDR3 region has 14 residues. Trimming shortened V by 3 bases and J by 0 bases, and 8 bases separated the two germline ends. Germline lookup yields CDR1 SQVTM and CDR2 ANQGSEA. Here the CDR3 DNA reads TGCAGCGTTGAGGGGGCAACAACTAATGAAAAACTGTTTTTT. Translation: CSVEGATTNEKLFF.

This clone has a handful of counts. V and J are TRBV10-3 and TRBJ2-5, with TRBD2 matching 8 bases. The germline V gene has CDR1 ENHRY and CDR2 SYGVKD. V trimming: 6 bases; J trimming: 3 bases; junction bases outside the gene matches: 6. The CDR3 is 14 residues long. The CDR3 DNA is TGTGCCATCAGGCGGACTAGCCTTGAAGAGACCCAGTACTTC. Translation gives CAIRRTSLEETQYF.

This clone was counted only a few times. This chain connects TRBV5-1 to TRBJ1-5, with TRBD1 as a possible D gene (5 bases). The CDR3 runs 14 residues. With 0 bases removed from V and 8 bases from J, the gap between germline ends came to 12 bases. Germline loops: CDR1 SGHRS, CDR2 YFSETQ. The CDR3 sequence is CASSLVYGAKPQHF. The CDR3 coding sequence is TGCGCCAGCAGCTTGGTTTACGGGGCTAAGCCCCAGCATTTT. Together with reference TRBV5-1 and TRBJ1-5, the CDR3 gives the full variable domain: KAGVTQTPRYLIKTRGQQVTLSCSPISGHRSVSWYQQTPGQGLQFLFEYFSETQRNKGNFPGRFSGRQFSNSRSEMNVSTLELGDSALYLCASSLVYGAKPQHFGDGTRLSIL.

This clone was observed once. The V and J genes are TRBV30 and TRBJ2-5; D is unclear. Trimming left V 5 bases short and J 4 bases short, with 8 bases between. The CDR3 contains 11 residues. Per the germline V gene, CDR1 is GTSNPN and CDR2 is SVGIG (reference sequence). For the CDR3, the DNA is TGTGCCTGGGGAGTCTCAGAGACCCAGTACTTC. Translating it yields CAWGVSETQYF.

The chain is built from TRBV11-2 and TRBJ2-1; 13 bases are shared with TRBD2. This CDR3 is 15 amino acids long. CDR1 and CDR2 from the germline V gene are SGHAT and FQNNGV. Trimming cost V 3 bases and J 4 bases; bases outside gene matches: 0. For the CDR3, the DNA is TGTGCCAGCAGCTTGACTAGCGGGGGGTACAATGAGCAGTTCTTC. Its protein is CASSLTSGGYNEQFF.

This rearrangement joins TRBV19 to TRBJ2-5; D remains unclear. V was pared by 1 base and J by 4 bases, with 19 bases between. Germline V CDR1 and CDR2: LNHDA, SQIVND (reference sequence). This CDR3 contains 17 residues. The CDR3 is CASSIGTRDPTVETQYF. The CDR3 DNA follows: TGTGCCAGTAGTATAGGAACGCGCGATCCCACCGTAGAGACCCAGTACTTC.

The chain recombines TRBV7-8 with TRBJ2-3; TRBD2 is a possible D gene (5 bases). The CDR3 totals 13 residues. Germline V lookup: CDR1 SGHVS, CDR2 FQNEAQ. Deletions cut 5 bases from V and 6 bases from J, with 12 bases between. This CDR3 is CASSRGKVDTQYF. The CDR3 bases are TGTGCCAGCAGCCGAGGGAAGGTCGATACGCAGTATTTT.

The V call is TRBV5-5, the J call TRBJ1-6; a weak D match, TRBD1 (5 bases). The CDR3 runs 16 residues. Germline V CDR1 and CDR2: SGHKS, YYEKEE (reference sequence). V was cut by 0 bases and J by 10 bases, with 17 bases left in between. The CDR3 loop reads CASSLVWGTGQSPLHF. In nucleotides, the CDR3 is TGTGCCAGCAGCTTGGTATGGGGGACGGGGCAATCACCCCTCCACTTT.